This passage covers 25 T cell receptor beta chains from one sample sequenced in a study of T cell repertoires in cytomegalovirus infection. TCRdb itself ran the reads through MiXCR, one entry per CDR3 protein. This sample carries around 530,000 distinct CDR3 sequences, less than 30% of them seen once, and the ten largest clones take approximately 13%. The sequencing input was PBMCs. These receptors were taken from a human donor in good health (CMV status not recorded). Some clones in this sample may be carry-over from other donors' samples.

In this sample, this clonotype turned up many times. This chain connects TRBV7-3 to TRBJ1-2; 7 bases line up with TRBD1. The germline gives CDR1 SGHTA, CDR2 FQGTGA. The CDR3 is 15 amino acids. V lost 5 bases, J lost 0 bases, and 6 bases stayed unmatched. In DNA, the CDR3 is TGTGCCAGCAGCCCAGGGGGGAGATCTAACTATGGCTACACCTTC. Protein: CASSPGGRSNYGYTF.

The chain carries TRBV11-2 and TRBJ2-2; 13 nucleotides align to TRBD2. CDR1 and CDR2 from the germline V gene are SGHAT and FQNNGV. CDR3 length equals 20 residues. Trimming cost V 2 bases and J 0 bases; bases outside gene matches: 9. The DNA for the CDR3 is TGTGCCAGCAGCTTACGGGTGACTAGCGGGAGGCTTGCGAACACCGGGGAGCTGTTTTTT. Translation: CASSLRVTSGRLANTGELFF.

The chain uses TRBV6-1 and TRBJ1-1; tentative D call: TRBD1 (6 bases). Germline V CDR1 and CDR2: MNHNS, SASEGT. The germline V and J ends were trimmed by 7 bases and 5 bases, with 11 bases remaining between them. The CDR3 is 12 residues long. CDR3 in amino acids: CASTRGLTEAFF. The CDR3 DNA is TGTGCCAGCACCAGGGGTTTGACTGAAGCTTTCTTT.

The chain uses TRBV7-3 and TRBJ2-1; TRBD2 agrees at 7 bases. Trimming cost V 2 bases and J 4 bases; bases outside gene matches: 5. CDR1 and CDR2 from the germline V gene are SGHTA and FQGTGA. This CDR3 has 15 residues. CDR3 sequence (DNA): TGTGCCAGCAGCTTAGATCCAGCGGGGTACAATGAGCAGTTCTTC. It translates to CASSLDPAGYNEQFF.

This clonotype was observed a handful of times. V gene TRBV7-8 combines with J gene TRBJ2-7; 7 bases align to TRBD1. CDR3 length: 13 amino acids. Per the germline V gene, CDR1 is SGHVS and CDR2 is FQNEAQ. V was pared by 4 bases and J by 4 bases, with 4 bases of the junction left unmatched. The CDR3 protein is CASSSGGWYEQYF. DNA for the CDR3: TGTGCCAGCAGCTCAGGGGGTTGGTACGAGCAGTACTTC. The variable domain in full, completed from reference TRBV7-8 and TRBJ2-7, reads GAGVSQSPRYKVAKRGQDVALRCDPISGHVSLFWYQQALGQGPEFLTYFQNEAQLDKSGLPSDRFFAERPEGSVSTLKIQRTQQEDSAVYLCASSSGGWYEQYFGPGTRLTVT.

In this sample, this clonotype turned up a few times. V gene TRBV7-2 combines with J gene TRBJ2-3; 7 bases agree with TRBD2. The germline CDR1 and CDR2 sequences are SGHTA and FQGNSA. This CDR3 has 15 residues. The V and J ends lost 5 bases and 3 bases, in that order; junction bases with no gene match: 8. The CDR3 sequence: CASSLSGIPTDTQYF. As DNA, the CDR3 is TGTGCCAGCAGCCTAAGCGGGATTCCGACAGATACGCAGTATTTT.

This chain links TRBV6-5 with TRBJ1-2; TRBD1 agrees at 7 bases. V lost 2 bases and J lost 7; bases outside the gene matches: 7. This CDR3 is 14 amino acids long. Per germline, CDR1 MNHEY and CDR2 SVGAGI. CDR3 sequence: CASSYTDRDGGYTF. The CDR3 nucleotides read TGTGCCAGCAGTTACACAGACAGGGATGGTGGCTACACCTTC.

The chain employs TRBV12-3 or TRBV12-4 and TRBJ2-2; D possibly matches TRBD1 or TRBD2 (5 bases each). The CDR3 covers 14 residues. V was trimmed by 3 bases and J by 6 bases, leaving 11 bases between them. Written as DNA, the CDR3 is TGTGCCAGCAGTTTGGGGGTTGGGGCCGGGGAGCTGTTTTTT. This codes for CASSLGVGAGELFF.

This clonotype was seen a handful of times. This chain joins TRBV20-1 and TRBJ2-3; 7 positions match TRBD1. Germline values: CDR1 DFQATT, CDR2 SNEGSKA (reference sequence). The J segment lost 2 bases and the V segment lost 4 bases, leaving 3 bases of the junction unmatched. There are 13 residues in the CDR3. The CDR3 here is CSAKGQSTDTQYF. The CDR3 nucleotides are TGCAGTGCTAAGGGACAGTCCACAGATACGCAGTATTTT.

The rearrangement joins TRBV7-9 to TRBJ2-5; D is perhaps TRBD1 or TRBD2 (5 bases each). The V end was cut by 5 bases, the J end by 9 bases, with 19 bases between. CDR1 and CDR2 (germline): SEHNR, FQNEAQ (reference sequence). CDR3 length equals 14 residues. The CDR3 DNA is TGTGCCAGCAGCACAACAGGACTGGGCGAGGCCCAGTACTTC. Its translation: CASSTTGLGEAQYF.

This clonotype was counted ten times or more. The genes are TRBV12-3 or TRBV12-4 and TRBJ1-1; D may be TRBD1 (6 bases). CDR3 size: 13 residues. The V end was cut by 3 bases, the J end by 5 bases, with 10 bases between. The CDR3 spells CASSFARGTEAFF. The CDR3 DNA sequence: TGTGCCAGCAGTTTTGCCAGGGGTACTGAAGCTTTCTTT.

This clonotype was counted a few times. This sequence joins TRBV20-1 and TRBJ1-4; TRBD1 might be the D (5 bases). Germline V gene data show CDR1 as DFQATT and CDR2 as SNEGSKA (reference sequence). With 2 bases removed from V and 3 bases from J, the gap between germline ends came to 16 bases. The CDR3 length is 16 residues. In DNA, the CDR3 is TGCAGTGCTAGAAGTTTGGGGGGGGAGCCTAATGAAAAACTGTTTTTT. This encodes CSARSLGGEPNEKLFF.

V usage is TRBV20-1 and J usage is TRBJ2-3; perhaps TRBD2 as D (6 bases). With 5 bases removed from V and 0 bases from J, the gap between germline ends came to 18 bases. This CDR3 region has 16 residues. Germline V gene data show CDR1 as DFQATT and CDR2 as SNEGSKA (reference sequence). CDR3 bases: TGCAGTGCTTCAACCTTAGCGGATCCTAGCACAGATACGCAGTATTTT. This gives the protein CSASTLADPSTDTQYF.

The chain employs TRBV6-2 or TRBV6-3 and TRBJ1-1; D is undetermined. The germline gives CDR1 MNHEY, CDR2 SVGEGT. Deletions cut 2 bases from V and 4 bases from J, with 8 bases between. The CDR3 extends over 13 amino acids. DNA of the CDR3: TGTGCCAGCAGTTACCAGACGGGCACTGAAGCTTTCTTT. The encoded protein is CASSYQTGTEAFF.

The CDR3 DNA is TGTGCCAGCAGCTTAGAGAGGGGGCAGGGCCCTGAAGCTTTCTTT. Residues: CASSLERGQGPEAFF. V gene TRBV11-3 combines with J gene TRBJ1-1, with 7 bases lining up with TRBD1. Germline assignment: CDR1 SGHNT and CDR2 YENEEA. The CDR3 consists of 15 residues. V was pared by 0 bases and J by 6 bases, with 7 bases of the junction left unmatched.

This clonotype occurred a few times. The V call is TRBV7-2, the J call TRBJ1-2; 8 nucleotides align to TRBD1. CDR1 is SGHTA and CDR2 is FQGNSA in the germline V gene. After removal of 5 bases from V and 8 bases from J, the junction contained 13 bases not matched to a gene. CDR3 length: 15 residues. The CDR3 DNA follows: TGTGCCAGCAGCCTGGGGTCGGACAGGGAAGGGGGCTACACCTTC. Translated, it gives CASSLGSDREGGYTF. The full variable domain, completed using reference TRBV7-2 and TRBJ1-2, is GAGVSQSPSNKVTEKGKDVELRCDPISGHTALYWYRQSLGQGLEFLIYFQGNSAPDKSGLPSDRFSAERTGGSVSTLTIQRTQQEDSAVYLCASSLGSDREGGYTFGSGTRLTVV.

This clonotype was detected many times. This sequence joins TRBV7-8 and TRBJ1-5; no definite D call. Per germline, CDR1 SGHVS and CDR2 FQNEAQ. Trimming took off 5 bases at V and 2 bases at J, with 10 bases between the two ends. The CDR3 runs 14 residues. The CDR3 DNA is TGTGCCAGCAGCGAAGGCACGGGCAATCAGCCCCAGCATTTT. Translated, it gives CASSEGTGNQPQHF.

This clonotype was counted ten times or more. The rearrangement links TRBV11-3 to TRBJ2-1, with D perhaps TRBD1 (6 bases). Between the trimmed V and J ends, which lost 11 bases and 4 bases, there was a span of 18 bases. CDR3 length equals 14 residues. The germline gives CDR1 SGHNT, CDR2 YENEEA. The CDR3 loop is CASSPGQPYNEQFF. The CDR3 nucleotides read TGTGCCTCCAGCCCTGGACAGCCGTACAATGAGCAGTTCTTC.

This chain's CDR3 is CASIGGLGRADTQYF. The DNA of the CDR3 is TGTGCCAGCATCGGGGGACTAGGACGTGCAGATACGCAGTATTTT. The chain recombines TRBV6-2 or TRBV6-3 with TRBJ2-3; 8 positions match TRBD2. J lost 4 bases, V lost 7 bases, and 10 bases had no gene match. CDR1 is MNHEY and CDR2 is SVGEGT in the germline V gene. CDR3 size: 15 residues.

CDR3 amino acids: CASATTGSEAFF. For the CDR3, the DNA is TGTGCTAGTGCCACCACCGGCTCTGAAGCTTTCTTT. V usage is TRBV12-5 and J usage is TRBJ1-1; D remains unclear. The germline V and J ends were trimmed by 7 bases and 6 bases, with 12 bases remaining between them. The germline CDR1 and CDR2 sequences are LGHNT and FRNRAP. The CDR3 totals 12 residues.

This chain links TRBV7-9 with TRBJ2-7; 7 nucleotides align to TRBD2. The CDR3 runs to 15 residues. Per the germline V gene, CDR1 is SEHNR and CDR2 is FQNEAQ (reference sequence). With V trimmed by 0 bases and J by 3 bases, 5 bases remained unmatched. In DNA form, the CDR3 reads TGTGCCAGCAGCTTAGCGGGAGGGCCGGTCTACGAGCAGTACTTC. It translates to CASSLAGGPVYEQYF.

This clonotype was found a few times. V is TRBV6-6 and J is TRBJ2-1; D is uncertain. Germline values: CDR1 MNHNY, CDR2 SVGAGI (reference sequence). The CDR3 runs to 16 residues. V was pared by 2 bases and J by 0 bases, with 11 bases between. CDR3 in DNA: TGTGCCAGCAGTTACCTATCTTTGAGCTCCTACAATGAGCAGTTCTTC. Protein sequence: CASSYLSLSSYNEQFF.

The rearrangement links TRBV6-5 to TRBJ2-7; a weak D match, TRBD2 (6 bases). Germline assignment: CDR1 MNHEY and CDR2 SVGAGI. Trimming took off 6 bases at V and 4 bases at J, with 19 bases between the two ends. The CDR3 is 15 residues long. CDR3 DNA sequence: TGTGCCAGCAGCCTAGGCCGCGGGATTTTTTACGAGCAGTACGTC. Translating it yields CASSLGRGIFYEQYV.

There are many counts of this clonotype. The chain uses TRBV7-2 and TRBJ2-3; 16 nucleotides agree with TRBD2. In germline, CDR1 is SGHTA, CDR2 FQGNSA. The CDR3 spans 16 residues. J gave up 9 bases and V 5 bases, and 8 bases lay outside the gene matches. CDR3: CASSTGTSGREGTQYF. The CDR3 DNA reads as TGTGCCAGCAGCACCGGGACTAGCGGGAGGGAAGGGACGCAGTATTTT.

This clonotype was counted between two and nine times. The chain couples TRBV7-6 to TRBJ2-1; no reliable D call. Trimming stripped 5 bases from V and 6 bases from J, with 20 bases between. The germline gives CDR1 SGHVS, CDR2 FNYEAQ. The CDR3 sequence is 16 residues long. CDR3 amino acids: CASSPPPGSGPNEQFF. The CDR3 nucleotides are TGTGCCAGCAGCCCCCCCCCAGGTTCAGGTCCCAATGAGCAGTTCTTC.